The present entry profiles one T cell receptor (beta chain) with its context. The target antigen is unknown. The germline V gene encodes CDR1 MNHEY and CDR2 SMNVEV (reference sequence). The V gene lost 2 bases and the J gene lost 1 base, with 6 bases spanning the gap. The CDR3 has 14 amino acids. The sample originates from a study of cytotoxic CD8 clonotypes in ibrutinib-treated CLL. As for the study in general: Partial response occurred in approximately 24 patients and complete response in 2; at median approximately 68 months, roughly 15 remained remitted and about 12 progressed.

Overall study findings and caveats: Contraction or stability on treatment was seen for public clonotypes, which were uncommon.

Assay used: immunoSEQ multiplex PCR; TCRdb lists only in-frame clones, some missing. The sample contains a few hundred thousand clones, roughly 80% of which appear only once. The chain is built from TRBV27 and TRBJ1-5; D is perhaps TRBD1 (5 bases). The source material was PBMCs, sampled before ibrutinib treatment. This sequence originates from a human donor with chronic lymphocytic leukemia. The DNA of the CDR3 is TGTGCCAGCAGTTTAGCAGGGAGCAATCAGCCCCAGCATTTT. This translates into CASSLAGSNQPQHF.